The entry that follows covers one T cell receptor beta chain sequence. Antigen unknown. At one of its ends the junction is not consistent with the germline gene, which may arise from a read error. Sequenced by immunoSEQ multiplex PCR; TCRdb stores in-frame clones only, minus some. The sample comprises 90,000 to 150,000 clones, around 90% of which are singletons, and roughly 8.4% rests with the top ten. The data were taken from a study of T cell responses to AZD1222 COVID-19 vaccine. Notes on the study in general: Researchers took repertoire samples only after the peak T cell response had come.

CDR1 SGHTA and CDR2 FQGNSA come from the germline V gene. This CDR3 has 14 residues. The source was peripheral blood, collected on day 0 of AZD1222 vaccination. The clonotype originates from an adult in good health. The chain uses TRBV7-2 and TRBJ1-2; no clear D. The CDR3 reads CASSAGRANYGYTF. In nucleotides, the CDR3 is TGTGCCAGCAGCGCAGGACGAGCTAATTATGGCTACACCTTC.